This entry lists 17 T cell receptor beta chains sequenced from one sample in a study of blood T cell repertoires in COVID-19. Assay used: immunoSEQ multiplex PCR; TCRdb lists only in-frame clones, some missing. The repertoire has 80,000 to 90,000 clones, around nine tenths of them found once; the top ten carry more than 4.5%. Sample: peripheral blood. The receptors originated from a man between 60 and 75 years old with acute or convalescent COVID-19.

The chain couples TRBV11-2 to TRBJ2-2, with 7 nucleotides matching TRBD1. V was clipped by 4 bases and J by 0 bases; unmatched bases: 2. In germline, CDR1 is SGHAT, CDR2 FQNNGV. This CDR3 region has 15 residues. The CDR3 DNA sequence: TGTGCCAGCAGCTGGGGGACAGCGAACACCGGGGAGCTGTTTTTT. Translated, it gives CASSWGTANTGELFF.

In its sample, this clone was seen a few times. The rearrangement uses TRBV5-1 and TRBJ2-2; D not resolved. This CDR3 comprises 15 residues. Germline-derived CDR1 and CDR2 are SGHRS and YFSETQ. Trimming took 1 base from V and 0 from J, leaving 7 bases between them. The CDR3 spells CASSLTQPNTGELFF. DNA for the CDR3: TGCGCCAGCAGCTTGACACAGCCGAACACCGGGGAGCTGTTTTTT.

This chain joins TRBV25-1 and TRBJ1-5, with 8 bases matching TRBD1. Trimming cost V 3 bases and J 5 bases; bases outside gene matches: 3. CDR3 length: 14 amino acids. CDR1 MGHDK and CDR2 SYGVNS come from the germline V gene. CDR3 bases: TGTGCCAGCAGTGATGCAGGGGGCCATCAGCCCCAGCATTTT. The encoded protein is CASSDAGGHQPQHF.

The chain joins TRBV18 to TRBJ1-3, with 7 bases lining up with TRBD1. Germline assignment: CDR1 KGHSH and CDR2 LQKENI. Trimming cost V 3 bases and J 4 bases; bases outside gene matches: 3. The CDR3 is 14 amino acids. The CDR3, as DNA: TGTGCCAGCTCACCCCCGGGACAGGGAAACACCATATATTTT. This gives the protein CASSPPGQGNTIYF.

V is TRBV7-3 and J is TRBJ1-3; D call uncertain. The CDR3 is 15 amino acids. Trimming removed 4 bases at V and 0 bases at J, with 10 bases between. Looked up from germline, CDR1 is SGHTA and CDR2 is FQGTGA. Here the CDR3 reads CASSSGFGSGNTIYF. The CDR3 DNA reads TGTGCCAGCAGCTCCGGGTTTGGCTCTGGAAACACCATATATTTT.

The table lists this clone with a count of one. The rearrangement joins TRBV12-3 or TRBV12-4 to TRBJ1-1, with unresolved D. Trimming left V 8 bases short and J 3 bases short, with 7 bases between. This CDR3 region has 11 residues. CDR3 amino acids: CASRGYTEAFF. Written as DNA, the CDR3 is TGTGCCAGCCGAGGGTACACTGAAGCTTTCTTT.

This chain uses TRBV6-2 or TRBV6-3 with TRBJ1-1, with D possibly TRBD1 on 6 matching bases. CDR1 is MNHEY, CDR2 SVGEGT, per germline. The V gene lost 2 bases and the J gene lost 0 bases, with 13 bases spanning the gap. The CDR3 totals 16 residues. The CDR3 nucleotides are TGTGCCAGCAGTTACGGGGGCGCGAGGATGAACACTGAAGCTTTCTTT. Its protein product is CASSYGGARMNTEAFF.

This rearrangement joins TRBV30 to TRBJ1-6; weak D call: TRBD1 (5 bases). V lost 4 bases, J lost 10 bases, and 11 bases lay in between. CDR1 and CDR2 (germline): GTSNPN, SVGIG (reference sequence). This CDR3 comprises 12 residues. The CDR3 loop reads CAWIVQGSPLHF. For the CDR3, the DNA is TGTGCCTGGATTGTCCAGGGATCACCCCTCCACTTT. The full variable domain, completed using reference TRBV30 and TRBJ1-6, is SQTIHQWPATLVQPVGSPLSLECTVEGTSNPNLYWYRQAAGRGLQLLFYSVGIGQISSEVPQNLSASRPQDRQFILSSKKLLLSDSGFYLCAWIVQGSPLHFGNGTRLTVT.

The rearrangement joins TRBV19 to TRBJ2-5, with D perhaps TRBD2 (6 bases). V was pared by 7 bases and J by 7 bases, with 16 bases between. The germline gives CDR1 LNHDA, CDR2 SQIVND (reference sequence). The CDR3 covers 13 residues. CDR3 sequence (DNA): TGTGCCAGTATGGGCGGGACCCAGGGGACCCAGTACTTC. As protein: CASMGGTQGTQYF. Full variable domain (missing parts from reference TRBV19 and TRBJ2-5): DGGITQSPKYLFRKEGQNVTLSCEQNLNHDAMYWYRQDPGQGLRLIYYSQIVNDFQKGDIAEGYSVSREKKESFPLTVTSAQKNPTAFYLCASMGGTQGTQYFGPGTRLLVL.

As DNA, the CDR3 is TGCGCCAGCAGCCTAACTAGCGGGGAAGAGCAGTTCTTC. Its protein product is CASSLTSGEEQFF. This rearrangement joins TRBV4-3 to TRBJ2-1; 10 nucleotides match TRBD2. This CDR3 has 13 amino acids. The germline CDR1 and CDR2 sequences are LGHNA and YSLEER. J was trimmed by 10 bases and V by 4 bases; bases with no gene match: 4.

The rearrangement joins TRBV19 to TRBJ1-4, with 7 bases identical to TRBD1. Germline-derived CDR1 and CDR2 are LNHDA and SQIVND (reference sequence). CDR3 length: 16 residues. V lost 7 bases to trimming and J lost 7 bases; unmatched junction nucleotides: 15. The chain's CDR3 is CASTTGQLIRSEKLFF. Here the CDR3 DNA reads TGTGCCAGTACCACGGGACAGCTAATAAGGAGTGAAAAACTGTTTTTT. Drawing the rest from reference TRBV19 and TRBJ1-4, the complete variable domain is DGGITQSPKYLFRKEGQNVTLSCEQNLNHDAMYWYRQDPGQGLRLIYYSQIVNDFQKGDIAEGYSVSREKKESFPLTVTSAQKNPTAFYLCASTTGQLIRSEKLFFGSGTQLSVL.

The V gene is TRBV27, the J gene TRBJ1-1; perhaps TRBD1 as D (6 bases). V lost 5 bases and J 3 bases, leaving 10 bases between the germline ends. Germline lookup yields CDR1 MNHEY and CDR2 SMNVEV (reference sequence). This CDR3 has 13 amino acids. The CDR3 coding sequence is TGTGCCAGCAGTCAACAGGGATACACTGAAGCTTTCTTT. Encoded protein: CASSQQGYTEAFF.

This rearrangement joins TRBV7-2 to TRBJ2-7, with 11 bases aligning to TRBD1. Germline-derived CDR1 and CDR2 are SGHTA and FQGNSA. The CDR3 extends over 15 amino acids. After removal of 1 base from V and 2 bases from J, the junction contained 1 base not matched to a gene. The DNA for the CDR3 is TGTGCCAGCAGCTTAGGGACAGGGGGCCCCTACGAGCAGTACTTC. It codes for CASSLGTGGPYEQYF.

The chain links TRBV6-7 to TRBJ1-5, with 8 bases matching TRBD1. TRBV6-7 is flagged as an ORF with uncertain function. The junction had 11 bases not matched to a gene; V was cut back by 0 bases and J by 7 bases. The CDR3 is made up of 17 amino acids. The CDR3 sequence: CASSYSHRTGRIQPQHF. DNA for the CDR3: TGTGCCAGCAGTTACTCCCACCGGACAGGGAGAATACAGCCCCAGCATTTT.

The V call is TRBV4-3, the J call TRBJ1-2; tentative D call: TRBD1 (6 bases). The CDR3 is made up of 16 amino acids. Deletions cut 0 bases from V and 4 bases from J, with 15 bases between. CDR1 is LGHNA and CDR2 is YSLEER in the germline V gene. The CDR3 bases are TGCGCCAGCAGCCAAGAACTCCGGGACAAATTCTATGGCTACACCTTC. It codes for CASSQELRDKFYGYTF.

The chain joins TRBV7-6 to TRBJ2-3; 12 nucleotides agree with TRBD2. CDR1 is SGHVS and CDR2 is FNYEAQ in the germline V gene. The CDR3 consists of 17 residues. V dropped 0 bases and J dropped 5; count of bases not matched to a gene: 6. CDR3 DNA sequence: TGTGCCAGCAGCTTAGCTGCTAGCGGGGGGGCCTTAGATACGCAGTATTTT. This codes for CASSLAASGGALDTQYF.

The rearrangement joins TRBV3-1 (or the pseudogene TRBV3-2) to TRBJ1-1; maybe TRBD1 (5 bases). CDR1 LGHDT and CDR2 YNNKEL come from the germline V gene (reference sequence). The ends were cut back, 3 bases at V and 4 bases at J, with 12 bases in the middle. The CDR3 contains 14 residues. Here the CDR3 DNA reads TGTGCCAGCAGCCAGTCCGGGCAGGGCACTGAAGCTTTCTTT. Translation gives CASSQSGQGTEAFF.